Reported below is one T cell receptor (beta chain). Its antigen is undetermined. The sample comes from a study of cytomegalovirus exposure and HLA in healthy donors. Study-level findings and limits: Per a later analysis, HLA-associated TCR beta chains showed more clonal expansion than other, equally common TCR beta chains.

The PCR contained 60 Vbeta and 13 Jbeta primers. The repertoire was sequenced with immunoSEQ multiplex PCR; TCRdb's copy has only in-frame clones and lacks some. The data hold under 200,000 clones, with 75% to 85% observed a single time. The CDR3 runs to 16 residues. Germline lookup yields CDR1 MNHEY and CDR2 SVGAGI. After removal of 4 bases from V and 1 base from J, the junction contained 7 bases not matched to a gene. The sequence was collected from a male donor in good health and CMV-seropositive. The J gene is TRBJ1-1, the V gene TRBV6-5; 9 bases are shared with TRBD1. Sequencing was performed on PBMCs. The CDR3 DNA reads as TGTGCCAGCAGTTTAGGGACAGGGAGACCGAACACTGAAGCTTTCTTT. Translated, it gives CASSLGTGRPNTEAFF.